The T cell receptor (beta chain) under discussion was sequenced for a study of blood T cell repertoires in COVID-19. Per the original data handling: Reference gene primers were amplified, and this amplification served to estimate nucleated cell counts. The assay was immunoSEQ multiplex PCR, and TCRdb's table has in-frame clones only and misses some. The V and J calls and clone size come from that table; D and trimming were worked out from the DNA. Among about 220,000 clones listed, about four fifths were seen once. The specimen was peripheral blood. This receptor was taken from a woman aged 55-70 years with acute or convalescent COVID-19.

CDR3 coding DNA: TGTGCCAGTAGTATGTCCTCTCAAGAGACCCAGTACTTC. Residues: CASSMSSQETQYF. The chain has TRBV19 and TRBJ2-5, with no clear D. The CDR3 sequence is 13 residues long. The germline V gene encodes CDR1 LNHDA and CDR2 SQIVND (reference sequence). V lost 3 bases, J lost 2 bases, and 7 bases lay in between.